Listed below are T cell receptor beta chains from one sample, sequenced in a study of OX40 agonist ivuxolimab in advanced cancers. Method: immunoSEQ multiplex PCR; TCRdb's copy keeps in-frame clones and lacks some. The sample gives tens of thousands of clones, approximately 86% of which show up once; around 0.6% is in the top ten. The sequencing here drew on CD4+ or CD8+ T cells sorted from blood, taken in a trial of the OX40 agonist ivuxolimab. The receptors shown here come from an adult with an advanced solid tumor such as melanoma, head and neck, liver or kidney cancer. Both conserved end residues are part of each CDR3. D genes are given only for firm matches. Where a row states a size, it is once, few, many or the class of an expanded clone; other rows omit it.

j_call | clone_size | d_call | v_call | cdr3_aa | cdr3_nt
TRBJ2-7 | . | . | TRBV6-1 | CASTGVNSYEQYF | TGTGCCAGCACTGGGGTGAATAGCTACGAGCAGTACTTC
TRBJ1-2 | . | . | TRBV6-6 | CASSWLRLSTYGYTF | TGTGCCAGCAGTTGGTTAAGGCTATCCACCTATGGCTACACCTTC
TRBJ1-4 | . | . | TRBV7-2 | CASSSQGATNEKLFF | TGTGCCAGCAGCTCCCAGGGAGCAACTAATGAAAAACTGTTTTTT
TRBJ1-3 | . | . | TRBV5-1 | CASGEGAGNTIYF | TGCGCCAGCGGGGAGGGCGCTGGAAACACCATATATTTT
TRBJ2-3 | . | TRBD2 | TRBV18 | CASSPLLAGGRDTQYF | TGTGCCAGCTCACCCCTACTAGCGGGGGGCCGAGATACGCAGTATTTT
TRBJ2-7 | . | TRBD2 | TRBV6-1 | CASYTGGAPYEQYF | TGTGCCAGCTATACCGGGGGGGCCCCCTACGAGCAGTACTTC
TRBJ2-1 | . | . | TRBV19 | CASSIRSEQFF | TGTGCCAGTAGTATACGTAGTGAGCAGTTCTTC
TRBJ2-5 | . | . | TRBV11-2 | CASSLGTRSQETQYF | TGTGCCAGCAGCTTGGGGACCAGATCACAAGAGACCCAGTACTTC
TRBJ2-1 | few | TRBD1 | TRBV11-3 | CASSLGDRGEQFF | TGTGCCAGCAGCTTAGGGGACAGGGGTGAGCAGTTCTTC
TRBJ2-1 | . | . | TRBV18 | CASSPYEGGPEQFF | TGTGCCAGCTCACCTTACGAGGGGGGGCCTGAGCAGTTCTTC
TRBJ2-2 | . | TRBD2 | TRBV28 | CASSFLAGGSGELFF | TGTGCCAGCAGTTTTCTAGCGGGAGGGTCCGGGGAGCTGTTTTTT
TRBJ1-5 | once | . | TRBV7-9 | CASSLQKAARYQPQHF | TGTGCCAGCAGCTTACAGAAGGCGGCCAGATATCAGCCCCAGCATTTT
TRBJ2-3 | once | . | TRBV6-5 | CASSYVGPSIDTQYF | TGTGCCAGCAGTTACGTCGGGCCTAGCATAGATACGCAGTATTTT
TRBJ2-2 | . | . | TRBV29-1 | CSVMETGELFF | TGCAGCGTAATGGAGACTGGGGAGCTGTTTTTT